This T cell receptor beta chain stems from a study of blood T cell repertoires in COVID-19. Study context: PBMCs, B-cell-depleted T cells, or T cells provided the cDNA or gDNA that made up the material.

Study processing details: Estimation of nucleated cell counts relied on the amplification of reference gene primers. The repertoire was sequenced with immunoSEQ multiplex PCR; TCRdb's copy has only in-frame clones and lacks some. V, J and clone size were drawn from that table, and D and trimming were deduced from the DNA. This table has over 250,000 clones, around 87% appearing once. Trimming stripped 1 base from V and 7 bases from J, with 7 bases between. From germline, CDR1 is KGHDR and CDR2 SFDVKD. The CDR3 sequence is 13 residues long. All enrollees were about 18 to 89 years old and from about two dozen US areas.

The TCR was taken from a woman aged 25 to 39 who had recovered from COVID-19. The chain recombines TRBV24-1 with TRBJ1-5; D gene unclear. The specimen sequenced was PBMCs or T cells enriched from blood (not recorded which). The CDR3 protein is CATSDFGGQPQHF. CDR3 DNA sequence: TGTGCCACCAGTGATTTCGGCGGGCAGCCCCAGCATTTT.